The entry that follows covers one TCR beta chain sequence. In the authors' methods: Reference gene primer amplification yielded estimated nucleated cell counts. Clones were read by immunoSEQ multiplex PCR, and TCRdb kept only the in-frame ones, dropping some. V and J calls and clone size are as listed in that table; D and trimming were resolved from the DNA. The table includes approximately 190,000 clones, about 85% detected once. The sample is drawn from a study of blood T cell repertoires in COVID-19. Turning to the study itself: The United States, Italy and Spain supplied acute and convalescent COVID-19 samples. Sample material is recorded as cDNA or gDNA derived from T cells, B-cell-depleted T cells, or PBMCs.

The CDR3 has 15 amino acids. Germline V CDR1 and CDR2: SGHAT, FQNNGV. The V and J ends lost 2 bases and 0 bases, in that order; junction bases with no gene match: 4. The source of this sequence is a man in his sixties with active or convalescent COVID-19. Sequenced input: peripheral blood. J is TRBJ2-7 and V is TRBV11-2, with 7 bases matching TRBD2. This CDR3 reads CASSLQGGSSYEQYF. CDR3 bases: TGTGCCAGCAGCTTACAAGGCGGGAGCTCCTACGAGCAGTACTTC.